The rows below give T cell receptor beta chains drawn from one sample of a study of blood T cell repertoires in COVID-19. TCRdb's table, derived via immunoSEQ multiplex PCR, lists solely in-frame clones and lacks some. This sample carries around 100,000 clones, 75% to 90% of them seen once, and the ten largest clones take around 10%. The source material was peripheral blood. The source is a man of 80 years or more with acute or convalescent COVID-19. Each CDR3 is given with its conserved first and last residue.

V gene: TRBV11-1; CDR3 protein: CASSLVPDWNYGYTF
V gene: TRBV19; CDR3 protein: CASRKPGQGYTEAFF
V gene: TRBV20-1; CDR3 protein: CSARDGTEAFF
V gene: TRBV21-1; CDR3 protein: CASSPDRGQWEQYF
V gene: TRBV19; CDR3 protein: CASTSSGSSGEPQHF
V gene: TRBV4-3; CDR3 protein: CASSQEPRGEQFF
V gene: TRBV19; CDR3 protein: CASSIVGWGEQETQYF
V gene: TRBV19; CDR3 protein: CASSVGTRSHNEQFF
V gene: TRBV2; CDR3 protein: CASREGTGAVNEQFF
V gene: TRBV4-1; CDR3 protein: CASSQTETRYEQYF
V gene: TRBV25-1; CDR3 protein: CASSNRGLTGELFF
V gene: TRBV13; CDR3 protein: CASSMEGAAKNIQYF
V gene: TRBV28; CDR3 protein: CASIEASGPNQPQHF
V gene: TRBV14; CDR3 protein: CASSLGPVRGANEKLFF
V gene: TRBV4-3; CDR3 protein: CASSQDVVRTGDEKLFF